The 3 T cell receptor beta chains below all came from one sample that was sequenced in a study of T cell responses to AZD1222 COVID-19 vaccine. This table comes from immunoSEQ multiplex PCR, and its TCRdb copy is limited to in-frame clones, with some not included. The table has 75,000 to 85,000 clones, 90% seen once. The material sequenced was peripheral blood, taken 28 days after the second AZD1222 dose. The origin of the receptors is an adult who received the AZD1222 COVID-19 vaccine.

The genes are TRBV27 and TRBJ2-7; no definite D call. Germline V lookup: CDR1 MNHEY, CDR2 SMNVEV (reference sequence). V was cut by 0 bases and J by 0 bases, with 18 bases left in between. The CDR3 runs 18 residues. The CDR3 region has the DNA TGTGCCAGCAGTTTATCTAGAAGTATGACGGCCGCCTCCTACGAGCAGTACTTC. Its translation is CASSLSRSMTAASYEQYF.

The chain combines TRBV6-5 with TRBJ1-1; 8 positions agree with TRBD1. The V and J ends lost 6 bases and 3 bases, in that order; junction bases with no gene match: 9. The CDR3 consists of 15 residues. Germline CDR1 and CDR2: MNHEY and SVGAGI. As DNA, the CDR3 is TGTGCCAGCAGAATCTCAGGGGGCGGGTACACTGAAGCTTTCTTT. This translates into CASRISGGGYTEAFF.

This clone was observed a few times. This chain links TRBV19 with TRBJ1-1, with a tentative D call TRBD1 (6 bases). CDR3 size: 15 residues. Germline V gene lookup returns CDR1 LNHDA and CDR2 SQIVND (reference sequence). Trimming took off 8 bases at V and 5 bases at J, with 21 bases between the two ends. CDR3 DNA: TGTGCCAGTGCTGGGACATTGGCCATTCGGACTGAAGCTTTCTTT. It is translated as CASAGTLAIRTEAFF. The variable domain in full, completed from reference TRBV19 and TRBJ1-1, reads DGGITQSPKYLFRKEGQNVTLSCEQNLNHDAMYWYRQDPGQGLRLIYYSQIVNDFQKGDIAEGYSVSREKKESFPLTVTSAQKNPTAFYLCASAGTLAIRTEAFFGQGTRLTVV.